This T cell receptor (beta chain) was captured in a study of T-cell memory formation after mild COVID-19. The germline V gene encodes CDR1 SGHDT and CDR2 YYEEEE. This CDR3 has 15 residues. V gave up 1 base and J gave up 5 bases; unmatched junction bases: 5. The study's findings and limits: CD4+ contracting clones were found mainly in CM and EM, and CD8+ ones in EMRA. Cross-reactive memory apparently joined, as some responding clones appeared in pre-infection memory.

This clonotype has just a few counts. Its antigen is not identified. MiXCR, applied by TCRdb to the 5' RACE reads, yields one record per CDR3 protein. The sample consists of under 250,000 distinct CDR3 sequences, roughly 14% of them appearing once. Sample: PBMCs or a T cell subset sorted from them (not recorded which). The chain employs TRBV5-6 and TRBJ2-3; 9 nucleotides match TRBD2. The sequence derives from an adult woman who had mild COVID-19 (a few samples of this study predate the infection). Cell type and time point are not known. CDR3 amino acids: CASSLPSGTGDTQYF. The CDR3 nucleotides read TGTGCCAGCAGCTTGCCTAGCGGGACGGGAGATACGCAGTATTTT.